A single T cell receptor (beta chain) is shown here with its context. No antigen is known for it. Other DNA sequences in the sample encode the same CDR3. These data are taken from a study of shared clonotypes between healthy human individuals. The CDR3 is 13 residues long. J lost 2 bases, V lost 5 bases, and 3 bases had no gene match. The germline V gene encodes CDR1 MNHEY and CDR2 SMNVEV (reference sequence). Points from the study as a whole: The naive CD4 repertoires of several donors were compared, and approximately 4.7% of clonotypes were shared.

TCRdb's copy holds only in-frame clones and misses some; the assay was immunoSEQ multiplex PCR. The sample records about 680,000 clones, roughly 70% being singletons. The chain uses TRBV27 and TRBJ2-7; TRBD1 matches at 7 bases. The clonotype comes from a woman aged 25-40 years in good health. Material for sequencing was memory CD4+ T cells sorted from blood. Subset reported: CD45RA-negative fraction. DNA for the CDR3: TGTGCCAGCAGTCGACAGGGAGCCTACGAGCAGTACTTC. Its translation: CASSRQGAYEQYF.